These 21 T cell receptor beta chains share one sample of origin, sequenced in a study of regulatory and conventional T cells in RAG deficiency. The sorted regulatory T cells were CD4+, CD25-high and CD127-low, with genomic DNA sequenced. Profiled with immunoSEQ multiplex PCR; TCRdb holds only in-frame clones, not every one. The sample yields under 20,000 clones, around 90% seen once. These data were likewise used in another study, on regulatory T cells. That source notes: Amplification used 52 TRBV primers and 13 TRBJ primers.

Sample: Tregs sorted from blood. These receptors were obtained from a human donor in good health.

This clone was seen a single time. The rearrangement links TRBV28 to TRBJ1-4, with D tentatively TRBD1 (5 bases). The germline V gene has CDR1 MDHEN and CDR2 SYDVKM. CDR3 length: 13 amino acids. V was clipped by 8 bases and J by 4 bases, with 11 bases between them. In DNA, the CDR3 is TGTGCCAGCCGGGACGGGAATAATGAAAAACTGTTTTTT. This gives the protein CASRDGNNEKLFF.

This chain uses TRBV18 with TRBJ1-1, with no clear D. The CDR3 covers 14 residues. Germline CDR1 KGHSH, CDR2 LQKENI. The V gene lost 3 bases and the J gene lost 0 bases, with 8 bases spanning the gap. CDR3 sequence reads: CASSPKQLNTEAFF. In DNA form, the CDR3 reads TGTGCCAGCTCACCGAAACAGCTGAACACTGAAGCTTTCTTT.

The rearrangement links TRBV30 to TRBJ2-3, with 11 positions matching TRBD2. The trim removed 1 base at V and 4 bases at J, leaving 4 bases unmatched. The CDR3 spans 15 residues. CDR1 is GTSNPN, CDR2 SVGIG, per germline (reference sequence). For the CDR3, the DNA is TGTGCCTGGAGTGCACTAGCGGGGGTATCAGATACGCAGTATTTT. Its translation is CAWSALAGVSDTQYF.

V usage is TRBV4-2 and J usage is TRBJ1-3; D remains unclear. This CDR3 is 16 amino acids long. Germline V CDR1 and CDR2: LGHNA, YNFKEQ. V was trimmed by 0 bases and J by 2 bases, leaving 11 bases between them. The CDR3 sequence: CASSQDPGSAGNTIYF. In nucleotides, the CDR3 is TGTGCCAGCAGCCAAGATCCGGGAAGCGCTGGAAACACCATATATTTT.

J is TRBJ2-7 and V is TRBV4-1; TRBD2 aligns across 10 bases. With V trimmed by 0 bases and J by 6 bases, 5 bases remained unmatched. Germline V gives CDR1 MGHRA, CDR2 YSYEKL. This CDR3 contains 15 residues. The CDR3 region is CASSQEASGSGEQYF. Here the CDR3 DNA reads TGCGCCAGCAGCCAAGAGGCTAGCGGGAGTGGCGAGCAGTACTTC.

The rearrangement uses TRBV5-1 and TRBJ1-2; no definite D call. Per germline, CDR1 SGHRS and CDR2 YFSETQ. The CDR3 is made up of 14 amino acids. Trimming took off 6 bases at V and 5 bases at J, with 17 bases between the two ends. In DNA form, the CDR3 reads TGCGCCAGCACCCTGGATGGATTCCGGTATGGCTACACCTTC. Translated: CASTLDGFRYGYTF.

The CDR3 coding sequence is TGTGCCAGTACTTCCCTAGCGGGGGGGCCATATACGCAGTATTTT. It encodes CASTSLAGGPYTQYF. The chain carries TRBV19 and TRBJ2-3; 12 nucleotides line up with TRBD2. CDR3 length: 15 residues. V was pared by 7 bases and J by 7 bases, with 9 bases of the junction left unmatched. Germline CDR1 reads LNHDA; CDR2 reads SQIVND (reference sequence).

V usage is TRBV6-5 and J usage is TRBJ2-7; 14 bases match TRBD2. Germline CDR1 and CDR2: MNHEY and SVGAGI. This CDR3 spans 14 amino acids. The junction had 5 bases not matched to a gene; V was cut back by 6 bases and J by 7 bases. The CDR3 here is CASSRLAGGREQYF. CDR3 in DNA: TGTGCCAGCAGCCGACTAGCGGGAGGGCGAGAGCAGTACTTC.

The CDR3 DNA reads as TGTGCCAGTAGTATACTGGGACAGGGACACGGGGAGCTGTTTTTT. It yields the protein CASSILGQGHGELFF. V usage is TRBV19 and J usage is TRBJ2-2, with 9 bases that match TRBD1. Trimming removed 2 bases from V and 7 bases from J; junction bases left unmatched: 5. This CDR3 is 15 amino acids long. Germline CDR1 is LNHDA and CDR2 is SQIVND (reference sequence).

V gene TRBV7-3 combines with J gene TRBJ2-2; 10 bases map to TRBD2. Germline CDR1 is SGHTA and CDR2 is FQGTGA. V shed 2 bases and J 0 bases; nucleotides not matched to a gene: 6. The CDR3 covers 18 residues. In DNA, the CDR3 is TGTGCCAGCAGCTTATTCCCTAGCGGGAGACCGAACACCGGGGAGCTGTTTTTT. Amino acids: CASSLFPSGRPNTGELFF.

This clone was picked up a small number of times. This chain uses TRBV30 with TRBJ1-2, with no clear D. This CDR3 has 13 amino acids. V shed 1 base and J shed 8 bases, with 14 bases lying between them. In germline, CDR1 is GTSNPN, CDR2 SVGIG (reference sequence). The CDR3 region is CAWSGSDLRGYTF. The CDR3 DNA sequence: TGTGCCTGGAGTGGGAGTGACCTGCGGGGCTACACCTTC.

CDR3 sequence reads: CATSRDNTRADTQYF. DNA for the CDR3: TGTGCCACCAGCAGAGATAATACGCGGGCGGATACGCAGTATTTT. The chain carries TRBV15 and TRBJ2-3; tentative D call: TRBD2 (5 bases). V shed 0 bases and J shed 6 bases, with 13 bases lying between them. The CDR3 length is 15 residues. CDR1 and CDR2 from the germline V gene are LNHNV and YYDKDF (reference sequence).

The J gene is TRBJ1-4, the V gene TRBV5-1; D perhaps matches TRBD1 (5 bases). Per the germline V gene, CDR1 is SGHRS and CDR2 is YFSETQ. Trimming removed 0 bases from V and 7 bases from J, with 16 bases in between. The CDR3 is 16 amino acids. CDR3 sequence: CASSLVWGTSGEKLFF. The CDR3 region has the DNA TGCGCCAGCAGCTTGGTTTGGGGGACCAGTGGTGAAAAACTGTTTTTT.

The chain combines TRBV6-1 with TRBJ1-3; 8 bases are a match to TRBD1. Germline-derived CDR1 and CDR2 are MNHNS and SASEGT. Germline trimming cut 6 bases from V and 5 bases from J; bases unmatched to any gene: 9. The CDR3 length is 15 residues. The CDR3 DNA reads as TGTGCCAGCAGAGGACAGGGAGTAAGGAGAAACACCATATATTTT. Translation: CASRGQGVRRNTIYF.

The V call is TRBV20-1, the J call TRBJ1-1, with D perhaps matching TRBD1 (5 bases). Per germline, CDR1 DFQATT and CDR2 SNEGSKA (reference sequence). The CDR3 length is 11 residues. V gave up 5 bases and J gave up 8 bases, with 12 bases separating them. The CDR3 DNA follows: TGCAGTGCTTCCGTGGGGGGGGAAGCTTTCTTT. This sequence encodes CSASVGGEAFF.

The rearrangement uses TRBV15 and TRBJ1-1; weak D call: TRBD1 (5 bases). The CDR3 sequence is 15 residues long. Germline CDR1 reads LNHNV; CDR2 reads YYDKDF (reference sequence). With 2 bases removed from V and 8 bases from J, the gap between germline ends came to 18 bases. The CDR3 sequence: CATSRPRRGGQEAFF. The CDR3 DNA is TGTGCCACCAGCAGACCCCGGAGGGGTGGGCAGGAAGCTTTCTTT.

The rearrangement uses TRBV7-2 and TRBJ1-3, with 7 bases identical to TRBD1. CDR3 length equals 15 residues. The J segment lost 0 bases and the V segment lost 5 bases, leaving 4 bases of the junction unmatched. From germline, CDR1 is SGHTA and CDR2 FQGNSA. The CDR3 reads CASSHRGPSGNTIYF. For the CDR3, the DNA is TGTGCCAGCAGCCATAGGGGGCCCTCTGGAAACACCATATATTTT.

The chain uses TRBV2 and TRBJ1-2; D remains ambiguous. CDR3 length: 14 amino acids. Germline V lookup: CDR1 SNHLY, CDR2 FYNNEI. V was cut by 7 bases and J by 13 bases, with 25 bases left in between. The CDR3 region is CASIPTRAYMACTF. The CDR3 nucleotides read TGTGCCAGCATTCCCACCCGGGCATATATGGCTTGCACCTTC.

This chain joins TRBV28 and TRBJ1-1; the D gene is possibly TRBD1 (5 bases). This CDR3 spans 15 amino acids. Trimming removed 3 bases from V and 7 bases from J, with 18 bases in between. Germline lookup yields CDR1 MDHEN and CDR2 SYDVKM. The CDR3: CASSFPSGPEDEAFF. In DNA, the CDR3 is TGTGCCAGCAGTTTCCCCTCGGGACCAGAGGATGAAGCTTTCTTT.

The gene calls are TRBV4-1 and TRBJ1-3; a weak D match, TRBD1 (5 bases). This CDR3 has 17 residues. Looked up from germline, CDR1 is MGHRA and CDR2 is YSYEKL. V lost 3 bases and J lost 4, with 19 bases in between. The DNA for the CDR3 is TGCGCCAGCAGCCACCTCTCCGGGGCGCGATCGGGAAACACCATATATTTT. It translates to CASSHLSGARSGNTIYF.

This sequence joins TRBV7-9 and TRBJ2-3; tentative D call: TRBD2 (5 bases). CDR1 and CDR2 (germline): SEHNR, FQNEAQ (reference sequence). The CDR3 has 15 residues. With 5 bases removed from V and 4 bases from J, the gap between germline ends came to 16 bases. Written as DNA, the CDR3 is TGTGCCAGCAGCCCCCGGCGAGGGAGCGCAGATACGCAGTATTTT. Protein product: CASSPRRGSADTQYF.